In its sample, the clone carrying this T cell receptor beta chain was seen many times. Its antigen is currently unknown. Trimming removed 7 bases at V and 10 bases at J, with 16 bases between. The CDR3 is 11 amino acids. CDR1 SQVTM and CDR2 ANQGSEA come from the germline V gene. None of the patients had undergone any treatment ahead of thyroid surgery. Per the original data handling: It was from CDR3 differences across clinicopathological groups that a distant-metastasis classifier for papillary thyroid cancer was built. Using MiXCR, TCRdb reanalyzed the PCR reads. Clone size and V and J calls follow TCRdb, not the original study. The repertoire holds 15,000 to 20,000 clones, with 25% to 30% as singletons. The data were obtained in a study of metastatic and nonmetastatic thyroid tumors. As for the study in general: Malignant thyroid and benign thyroid patients provided blood and tumor or nodule tissue whose repertoires were compared.

Whole-study findings and limits: Relative to benign nodules, malignant thyroid tumors were reportedly characterized by significantly elevated TCR beta diversity in blood and tumor.

The sequenced sample consisted of tumor tissue. V and J are TRBV29-1 and TRBJ1-1; D possibly corresponds to TRBD1 (5 bases). This receptor was taken from a female donor with papillary thyroid cancer or a benign thyroid nodule (not recorded which). Some clones in this sample may be carry-over from other donors' samples. The CDR3 region is CSARGEAGAFF. In DNA form, the CDR3 reads TGCAGCGCCCGGGGCGAGGCGGGAGCTTTCTTT. Full variable domain (rest looked up from reference TRBV29-1 and TRBJ1-1): SAVISQKPSRDICQRGTSLTIQCQVDSQVTMMFWYRQQPGQSLTLIATANQGSEATYESGFVIDKFPISRPNLTFSTLTVSNMSPEDSSIYLCSARGEAGAFFGQGTRLTVV.